This is a list of T cell receptor beta chains from one sample in a study of T cells in Graves' hyperthyroidism and ophthalmopathy. TCRdb itself ran the multiplex PCR reads through MiXCR, one entry per CDR3 protein. This table has about 510,000 distinct CDR3 sequences, over 35% appearing once. Sequenced sample: peripheral blood or thyroid tissue (not recorded which). Source of these receptors: an adult woman with Graves' disease, either hyperthyroidism or ophthalmopathy (not recorded which). CDR3s include the opening cysteine and the closing phenylalanine or tryptophan. The D gene is left open where the match is weak. The size entry is marked missing in some rows and otherwise reads once, few, many or a size class.

j_call: TRBJ1-1; v_call: TRBV29-1; clone_size: few; d_call: -; cdr3_aa: CSTGQPNTEAFF; cdr3_nt: TGCAGCACAGGACAGCCGAACACTGAAGCTTTCTTT
j_call: TRBJ1-5; v_call: TRBV12-3/TRBV12-4; clone_size: many; d_call: -; cdr3_aa: CASSFGAAGNQPQHF; cdr3_nt: TGTGCCAGCAGTTTTGGGGCCGCCGGGAATCAGCCCCAGCATTTT
j_call: TRBJ1-1; v_call: TRBV7-6; clone_size: -; d_call: -; cdr3_aa: CASSHYRENTEAFF; cdr3_nt: TGTGCCAGCAGCCACTACAGGGAAAACACTGAAGCTTTCTTT
j_call: TRBJ1-2; v_call: TRBV7-2; clone_size: -; d_call: TRBD1; cdr3_aa: CASSVGKGQGNYGYTF; cdr3_nt: TGTGCCAGCAGCGTTGGAAAGGGACAGGGGAACTATGGCTACACCTTC
j_call: TRBJ2-2; v_call: TRBV20-1; clone_size: -; d_call: -; cdr3_aa: CSASWGDPNTGELFF; cdr3_nt: TGCAGTGCCTCTTGGGGGGATCCGAACACCGGGGAGCTGTTTTTT
j_call: TRBJ1-5; v_call: TRBV29-1; clone_size: -; d_call: -; cdr3_aa: CSVVGREANQPQHF; cdr3_nt: TGCAGCGTTGTAGGGAGGGAGGCGAATCAGCCCCAGCATTTT
j_call: TRBJ1-6; v_call: TRBV20-1; clone_size: -; d_call: -; cdr3_aa: CSARSGVSPLHF; cdr3_nt: TGCAGTGCTAGATCCGGGGTATCACCCCTCCACTTT
j_call: TRBJ2-7; v_call: TRBV7-9; clone_size: -; d_call: -; cdr3_aa: CASSPSRYYEQYF; cdr3_nt: TGCGCCAGCAGCCCCTCCCGGTACTACGAGCAGTACTTC
j_call: TRBJ2-5; v_call: TRBV11-1; clone_size: -; d_call: -; cdr3_aa: CASSLPGQYQETQYF; cdr3_nt: TGTGCCAGCAGCTTACCAGGACAGTACCAAGAGACCCAGTACTTC
j_call: TRBJ1-3; v_call: TRBV6-5; clone_size: many; d_call: TRBD1; cdr3_aa: CASSYSGQASGNTIYF; cdr3_nt: TGTGCCAGCAGTTACTCCGGACAGGCCTCTGGAAACACCATATATTTT
j_call: TRBJ1-5; v_call: TRBV19; clone_size: -; d_call: TRBD1; cdr3_aa: CARYVQGAQQPQHF; cdr3_nt: TGTGCCAGATATGTACAGGGGGCGCAGCAGCCCCAGCATTTT
j_call: TRBJ1-1; v_call: TRBV5-1; clone_size: many; d_call: -; cdr3_aa: CASSLDGVSTEAFF; cdr3_nt: TGCGCCAGCAGCTTGGATGGGGTAAGCACTGAAGCTTTCTTT
j_call: TRBJ1-2; v_call: TRBV2; clone_size: -; d_call: TRBD1; cdr3_aa: CASSLRQGATTF; cdr3_nt: TGTGCCAGCAGCCTCCGACAGGGTGCGACAACCTTC
j_call: TRBJ1-2; v_call: TRBV20-1; clone_size: many; d_call: -; cdr3_aa: CSARDPGHYLPLYGYTF; cdr3_nt: TGCAGTGCTAGAGATCCGGGACACTACCTCCCCCTCTATGGCTACACCTTC
j_call: TRBJ2-5; v_call: TRBV4-1; clone_size: many; d_call: -; cdr3_aa: CASSRGAGADALQTQYF; cdr3_nt: TGCGCCAGCAGCCGAGGGGCGGGGGCGGATGCTCTTCAGACCCAGTACTTC
j_call: TRBJ2-7; v_call: TRBV29-1; clone_size: -; d_call: -; cdr3_aa: CSVEGWANEQYF; cdr3_nt: TGCAGCGTTGAAGGTTGGGCGAACGAGCAGTACTTC
j_call: TRBJ2-7; v_call: TRBV5-1; clone_size: -; d_call: -; cdr3_aa: CASSSVSNSYEQYF; cdr3_nt: TGCGCCAGCAGCTCGGTTTCTAACTCCTACGAGCAGTACTTC
j_call: TRBJ2-7; v_call: TRBV7-9; clone_size: -; d_call: -; cdr3_aa: CASSQRDSSSYEQYF; cdr3_nt: TGCGCCAGCAGCCAAAGGGACTCCAGCTCCTACGAGCAGTACTTC
j_call: TRBJ1-5; v_call: TRBV19; clone_size: many; d_call: TRBD1; cdr3_aa: CASSGRGILYSNQPQHF; cdr3_nt: TGTGCCAGTAGTGGCAGGGGGATCCTTTATAGCAATCAGCCCCAGCATTTT
j_call: TRBJ2-5; v_call: TRBV5-1; clone_size: few; d_call: -; cdr3_aa: CASSPAAQETQYF; cdr3_nt: TGCGCCAGCAGCCCGGCTGCCCAAGAGACCCAGTACTTC
j_call: TRBJ2-7; v_call: TRBV20-1; clone_size: -; d_call: -; cdr3_aa: CSALLTQLYEQYF; cdr3_nt: TGCAGTGCCCTGTTGACCCAACTCTACGAGCAGTACTTC
j_call: TRBJ1-4; v_call: TRBV7-6; clone_size: -; d_call: TRBD1; cdr3_aa: CASSRTGLSEKLFF; cdr3_nt: TGTGCCAGCAGCCGGACAGGGTTAAGTGAAAAACTGTTTTTT